The 31 T cell receptor beta chains in this list originate from one sample, sequenced in a study of cytomegalovirus exposure and HLA in healthy donors. A multiplex PCR was run with 60 Vbeta primers and 13 Jbeta primers. Measured with immunoSEQ multiplex PCR; TCRdb has only the in-frame clones, and not every one. This sample yields 75,000 to 85,000 clones, of which over 60% are seen a single time; approximately 1.1% belongs to the top ten. Sequencing was carried out using PBMCs. The receptors derive from a male donor in good health and CMV-seronegative.

With regard to this clone: At one end, the junction sequence differs from germline, possibly due to a read error. V usage is TRBV10-2 and J usage is TRBJ1-2; 9 bases are shared with TRBD1. CDR3 length: 17 residues. The germline CDR1 and CDR2 sequences are WSHSY and SAAADI. CDR3 region: CASINMGQGGAYYGYPF. The CDR3 bases are TGCGCCAGCATTAATATGGGACAGGGTGGCGCTTACTATGGCTACCCCTTC.

This clone occurred once. This chain uses TRBV27 with TRBJ2-1, with TRBD2 matching 8 bases. CDR1 and CDR2 from the germline V gene are MNHEY and SMNVEV (reference sequence). After removal of 6 bases from V and 5 bases from J, the junction contained 12 bases not matched to a gene. This CDR3 comprises 16 residues. The CDR3 coding sequence is TGTGCCAGCAGCCACGACGCCGGGGGGGACCACAATGAGCAGTTCTTC. It translates to CASSHDAGGDHNEQFF.

This clone came up a few times. The V gene is TRBV9, the J gene TRBJ1-4; D gene ambiguous. Germline V CDR1 and CDR2: SGDLS, YYNGEE. The CDR3 is made up of 17 amino acids. The V end was cut by 0 bases, the J end by 1 base, with 13 bases between. The CDR3 DNA is TGTGCCAGCAGCGTAGGACTCTTAAAGCGAACTAATGAAAAACTGTTTTTT. Translating it yields CASSVGLLKRTNEKLFF.

The V call is TRBV10-3, the J call TRBJ1-4; TRBD1 agrees at 10 bases. Per the germline V gene, CDR1 is ENHRY and CDR2 is SYGVKD. V lost 6 bases to trimming and J lost 4 bases; unmatched junction nucleotides: 2. The CDR3 has 14 amino acids. DNA for the CDR3: TGTGCCATCAGCCGGGACAGGGGTAATGAAAAACTGTTTTTT. It translates to CAISRDRGNEKLFF.

The chain recombines TRBV5-1 with TRBJ1-4, with D hard to call. Trimming removed 0 bases at V and 1 base at J, with 7 bases between. The length of the CDR3 is 15 residues. Germline V gene data show CDR1 as SGHRS and CDR2 as YFSETQ. CDR3 protein: CASSLVGGTNEKLFF. CDR3 sequence (DNA): TGCGCCAGCAGCTTGGTGGGAGGAACTAATGAAAAACTGTTTTTT.

V gene TRBV19 combines with J gene TRBJ2-1; the D gene is possibly TRBD1 (6 bases). The V and J ends lost 4 bases and 6 bases respectively, with 13 bases between them. The CDR3 runs 14 residues. Looked up from germline, CDR1 is LNHDA and CDR2 is SQIVND (reference sequence). CDR3 in DNA: TGTGCCAGTAGTAAGCAGGGGATTACCAATGAGCAGTTCTTC. Translated: CASSKQGITNEQFF.

The V and J genes are TRBV7-2 and TRBJ1-6; perhaps TRBD1 as D (6 bases). The CDR3 length is 13 residues. Germline V gives CDR1 SGHTA, CDR2 FQGNSA. V was pared by 5 bases and J by 9 bases, with 11 bases between. The chain's CDR3 is CASSLGQTSPLHF. CDR3 DNA: TGTGCCAGCAGCCTAGGACAGACTTCACCCCTCCACTTT.

The chain recombines TRBV4-2 with TRBJ2-7; no clear D. The CDR3 spans 14 residues. V was shortened by 0 bases and J by 7 bases, with 13 bases between the two germline ends. From germline, CDR1 is LGHNA and CDR2 YNFKEQ. The CDR3: CASSQEVGAREQYF. CDR3 DNA sequence: TGTGCCAGCAGCCAAGAAGTCGGAGCGAGAGAGCAGTACTTC.

The chain recombines TRBV9 with TRBJ2-5; D gene ambiguous. Trimming cost V 3 bases and J 4 bases, with 10 bases left between them. This CDR3 has 13 amino acids. Germline lookup yields CDR1 SGDLS and CDR2 YYNGEE. CDR3 sequence reads: CASSAKTGETQYF. DNA of the CDR3: TGTGCCAGCAGCGCGAAGACTGGAGAGACCCAGTACTTC.

The chain employs TRBV6-5 and TRBJ2-1, with D tentatively TRBD1 (6 bases). This CDR3 comprises 16 residues. Trimming removed 0 bases from V and 3 bases from J, with 12 bases in between. CDR1 and CDR2 (germline): MNHEY, SVGAGI. The CDR3, as DNA: TGTGCCAGCAGTTACTCTTCGGGGACACACTACAATGAGCAGTTCTTC. Amino acids: CASSYSSGTHYNEQFF.

DNA for the CDR3: TGTGCCAGCAGCCCAAGGACAGGGTCAAGTCCACCCCTCCACTTT. It encodes CASSPRTGSSPPLHF. This sequence joins TRBV6-6 and TRBJ1-6; 8 bases fit TRBD1. V was clipped by 6 bases and J by 11 bases; unmatched bases: 12. The CDR3 is 15 residues long. Germline assignment: CDR1 MNHNY and CDR2 SVGAGI (reference sequence).

V usage is TRBV5-5 and J usage is TRBJ2-2; 13 positions agree with TRBD2. Germline V gene sequence: CDR1 SGHKS, CDR2 YYEKEE (reference sequence). V trimming: 1 base; J trimming: 6 bases; junction bases outside the gene matches: 0. The length of the CDR3 is 15 residues. CDR3 bases: TGTGCCAGCAGCTTGACTAGCGGGGGGGCCGGGGAGCTGTTTTTT. As protein: CASSLTSGGAGELFF.

This clone was observed a few times. This chain connects TRBV10-3 to TRBJ2-7; the D gene is possibly TRBD2 (6 bases). This CDR3 is built from 13 residues. V shed 1 base and J shed 5 bases, with 9 bases lying between them. The germline CDR1 and CDR2 sequences are ENHRY and SYGVKD. DNA for the CDR3: TGTGCCATCAGTGAGTGGAGGGATAACGAGCAGTACTTC. This codes for CAISEWRDNEQYF.

V gene TRBV5-4 combines with J gene TRBJ1-2; no firm D call. The CDR3 spans 13 residues. The germline V gene has CDR1 SGHNT and CDR2 YYREEE (reference sequence). Trimming shortened V by 0 bases and J by 8 bases, and 11 bases separated the two germline ends. Here the CDR3 reads CASSLAGVGGYTF. Here the CDR3 DNA reads TGTGCCAGCAGCTTGGCCGGGGTGGGAGGCTACACCTTC. Looking up the rest from reference TRBV5-4 and TRBJ1-2 gives the full variable domain: ETGVTQSPTHLIKTRGQQVTLRCSSQSGHNTVSWYQQALGQGPQFIFQYYREEENGRGNFPPRFSGLQFPNYSSELNVNALELDDSALYLCASSLAGVGGYTFGSGTRLTVV.

This clone is a singleton in its sample. The chain combines TRBV11-2 with TRBJ1-3; weak D call: TRBD1 (6 bases). V was pared by 6 bases and J by 0 bases, with 12 bases between. The CDR3 covers 15 residues. Germline values: CDR1 SGHAT, CDR2 FQNNGV. CDR3 DNA: TGTGCCAGCAGTTCTCAGGGGTCCTCTGGAAACACCATATATTTT. It is translated as CASSSQGSSGNTIYF.

V is TRBV5-8 and J is TRBJ2-7; 8 bases fit TRBD1. Trimming at V came to 4 bases and at J to 2 bases, leaving 8 bases not matched to a gene. Germline V gene lookup returns CDR1 SGHTS and CDR2 YDEGEE. The CDR3 length is 15 residues. CDR3 sequence reads: CASSKWTGTTYEQYF. Here the CDR3 DNA reads TGTGCCAGCAGCAAATGGACAGGGACCACCTACGAGCAGTACTTC.

The chain is built from TRBV11-3 and TRBJ2-3; a weak D match, TRBD2 (6 bases). Deletions cut 5 bases from V and 6 bases from J, with 18 bases between. Germline V lookup: CDR1 SGHNT, CDR2 YENEEA. The CDR3 spans 15 residues. CDR3 sequence (DNA): TGTGCCAGCAGCCCGTGGGGGGAGTCAATCGATACGCAGTATTTT. This encodes CASSPWGESIDTQYF.

On this clone: The junction shows a germline mismatch at one end, possibly a read error. The gene calls are TRBV2 and TRBJ1-5; the D gene is possibly TRBD1 (5 bases). Germline values: CDR1 SNHLY, CDR2 FYNNEI. The CDR3 consists of 14 residues. The CDR3 DNA follows: TGTGCCAGCAGACCCGACAGAAACAATCAGCCCCAGAATTTT. Encoded protein: CASRPDRNNQPQNF. Full variable domain (outside the CDR3, taken from reference TRBV2 and TRBJ1-5): EPEVTQTPSHQVTQMGQEVILRCVPISNHLYFYWYRQILGQKVEFLVSFYNNEISEKSEIFDDQFSVERPDGSNFTLKIRSTKLEDSAMYFCASRPDRNNQPQNFGDGTRLSIL.

V is TRBV7-9 and J is TRBJ2-5, with 11 bases aligning to TRBD2. Germline values: CDR1 SEHNR, CDR2 FQNEAQ (reference sequence). Trimming cost V 1 base and J 3 bases; bases outside gene matches: 13. This CDR3 spans 19 amino acids. The CDR3 region has the DNA TGTGCCAGCAGCTTAGAAGGTAGCGGGGGGGCCCGTCGGAAAGAGACCCAGTACTTC. As protein: CASSLEGSGGARRKETQYF.

In its sample, this clone was seen once. The rearrangement links TRBV19 to TRBJ1-2, with a tentative D call TRBD1 (5 bases). V was shortened by 8 bases and J by 3 bases, with 13 bases between the two germline ends. The germline V gene has CDR1 LNHDA and CDR2 SQIVND (reference sequence). The CDR3 spans 13 residues. The CDR3 coding sequence is TGTGCCAGTGGGTTGGGGCTGGACTATGGCTACACCTTC. This sequence encodes CASGLGLDYGYTF.

The V and J genes are TRBV7-9 and TRBJ2-1, with D possibly being TRBD2 (5 bases). With 1 base removed from V and 4 bases from J, the gap between germline ends came to 17 bases. The CDR3 consists of 17 residues. The germline gives CDR1 SEHNR, CDR2 FQNEAQ (reference sequence). The CDR3 region is CASSLEEVLAGYNEQFF. The CDR3, as DNA: TGTGCCAGCAGCTTAGAGGAGGTACTGGCGGGTTACAATGAGCAGTTCTTC.

This CDR3 is CASSQGKNTEAFF. The CDR3 nucleotides are TGTGCCAGTAGTCAGGGTAAGAACACTGAAGCTTTCTTT. The genes are TRBV19 and TRBJ1-1, with D possibly being TRBD1 (5 bases). Germline V gives CDR1 LNHDA, CDR2 SQIVND (reference sequence). The CDR3 contains 13 residues. V shed 5 bases and J shed 1 base, with 8 bases lying between them.

The chain couples TRBV7-2 to TRBJ1-3; D gene unclear. In germline, CDR1 is SGHTA, CDR2 FQGNSA. CDR3 length: 16 amino acids. The germline V and J ends were trimmed by 0 bases and 0 bases, with 9 bases remaining between them. Here the CDR3 DNA reads TGTGCCAGCAGCTTAGCGGGAGACTTCTCTGGAAACACCATATATTTT. Translation gives CASSLAGDFSGNTIYF.

V is TRBV18 and J is TRBJ1-3, with D tentatively TRBD1 (6 bases). The ends were cut back, 3 bases at V and 9 bases at J, with 18 bases in the middle. Germline V CDR1 and CDR2: KGHSH, LQKENI. This CDR3 region has 15 residues. The CDR3 here is CASSPETGGVSTIYF. CDR3 DNA sequence: TGTGCCAGCTCACCCGAGACAGGTGGTGTTAGCACCATATATTTT. Looking up the rest from reference TRBV18 and TRBJ1-3 gives the full variable domain: NAGVMQNPRHLVRRRGQEARLRCSPMKGHSHVYWYRQLPEEGLKFMVYLQKENIIDESGMPKERFSAEFPKEGPSILRIQQVVRGDSAAYFCASSPETGGVSTIYFGEGSWLTVV.

The chain carries TRBV6-4 and TRBJ2-7, with D possibly matching TRBD1 (5 bases). Germline assignment: CDR1 MRHNA and CDR2 SNTAGT. This CDR3 spans 15 amino acids. Trimming stripped 4 bases from V and 2 bases from J, with 15 bases between. The CDR3 loop is CASSVRQSPTYEQYF. The CDR3 DNA reads as TGTGCCAGCAGTGTAAGACAGTCCCCGACCTACGAGCAGTACTTC.

This chain joins TRBV7-9 and TRBJ2-3; TRBD1 matches 7 bases. In germline, CDR1 is SEHNR, CDR2 FQNEAQ (reference sequence). V lost 5 bases, J lost 6 bases, and 17 bases stayed unmatched. CDR3 length: 17 residues. CDR3 in amino acids: CASSGRTRGQLADTQYF. The DNA of the CDR3 is TGTGCCAGCAGCGGAAGAACGAGGGGGCAGTTAGCCGATACGCAGTATTTT.

This rearrangement joins TRBV7-9 to TRBJ2-7, with a weak D call TRBD1 (6 bases). The CDR3 covers 14 residues. V was clipped by 5 bases and J by 1 base, with 12 bases between them. CDR1 and CDR2 (germline): SEHNR, FQNEAQ (reference sequence). CDR3 coding DNA: TGTGCCAGCAGCCCACAGGGTCCGTCCTACGAGCAGTACTTC. Translation gives CASSPQGPSYEQYF.

This chain uses TRBV5-1 with TRBJ2-7, with TRBD1 matching 9 bases. Germline CDR1 is SGHRS and CDR2 is YFSETQ. The CDR3 length is 16 residues. The V segment lost 5 bases and the J segment 3 bases; nucleotides outside the gene matches: 12. DNA of the CDR3: TGCGCCAGCAGGGATATGGGACAGGGTATGGTCTACGAGCAGTACTTC. Its translation: CASRDMGQGMVYEQYF.

This clone was picked up a small number of times. V is TRBV5-1 and J is TRBJ2-3; D not resolved. Trimming took 4 bases from V and 6 from J, leaving 9 bases between them. CDR3 length equals 12 residues. Germline V gene lookup returns CDR1 SGHRS and CDR2 YFSETQ. The CDR3 DNA sequence: TGCGCCAGCAGCAATACTATGGATACGCAGTATTTT. Protein product: CASSNTMDTQYF.

The chain recombines TRBV28 with TRBJ1-1; TRBD1 is a possible D gene (5 bases). Between the trimmed V and J ends, which lost 5 bases and 5 bases, there was a span of 18 bases. Germline V gene lookup returns CDR1 MDHEN and CDR2 SYDVKM. The CDR3 is 15 residues long. CDR3 nucleotide sequence: TGTGCCAGCAGTCCCATTGGAGGGGTTGGGACTGAAGCTTTCTTT. This encodes CASSPIGGVGTEAFF.

J is TRBJ2-7 and V is TRBV27, with 12 bases aligning to TRBD1. Per germline, CDR1 MNHEY and CDR2 SMNVEV (reference sequence). V was clipped by 4 bases and J by 12 bases; unmatched bases: 10. This CDR3 contains 14 residues. The CDR3 DNA is TGTGCCAGCAGTTCTGGGACAGGGGGCGCGAAGATGTACTTC. Translating gives CASSSGTGGAKMYF.